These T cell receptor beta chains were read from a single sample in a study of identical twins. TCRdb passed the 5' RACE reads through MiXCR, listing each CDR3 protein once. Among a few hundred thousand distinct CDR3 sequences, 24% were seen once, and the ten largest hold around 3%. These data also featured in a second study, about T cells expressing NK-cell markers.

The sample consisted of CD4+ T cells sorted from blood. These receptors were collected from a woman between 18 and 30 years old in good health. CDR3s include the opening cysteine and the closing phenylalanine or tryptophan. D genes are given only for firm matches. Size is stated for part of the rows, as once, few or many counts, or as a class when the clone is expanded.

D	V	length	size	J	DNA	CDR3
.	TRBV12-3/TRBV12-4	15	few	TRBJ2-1	TGTGCCAGCAGATACCGGGGGGCAGCAGGCCATGAGCAGTTCTTC	CASRYRGAAGHEQFF
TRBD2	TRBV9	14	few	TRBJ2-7	TGTGCCAGCAGCGCTAGCGGGAGGATCAACGAGCAGTACTTC	CASSASGRINEQYF
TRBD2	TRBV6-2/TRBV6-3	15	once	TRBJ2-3	TGTGCCAGCAGTTACCAGCGGGAGACCATAGATACGCAGTATTTT	CASSYQRETIDTQYF
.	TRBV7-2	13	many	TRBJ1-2	TGTGCCAGCAGCTTAGTCGACATCTATGGCTACACCTTC	CASSLVDIYGYTF
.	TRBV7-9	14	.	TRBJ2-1	TGTGCCAGCAGCTTTTGGAGTAGATCTGGGGAGCAGTTCTTC	CASSFWSRSGEQFF
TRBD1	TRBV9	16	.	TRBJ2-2	TGTGCCAGCAGCCCGGTGGGACAGTCGAACACCGGGGAGCTGTTTTTT	CASSPVGQSNTGELFF
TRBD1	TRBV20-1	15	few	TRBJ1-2	TGCAGTGCTAGAGACTTGGGACAGGGCGACTATGGCTACACCTTC	CSARDLGQGDYGYTF
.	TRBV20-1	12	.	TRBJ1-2	TGCAGTGCTAGCGGGCATAAATATGGCTACACCTTC	CSASGHKYGYTF
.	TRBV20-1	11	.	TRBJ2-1	TGCAGTGCCGCCCCTCGGGATGAGCAGTTCTTC	CSAAPRDEQFF
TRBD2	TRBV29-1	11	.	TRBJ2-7	TGCAGCAGCGGGAATTCCTACGAGCAGTACTTC	CSSGNSYEQYF
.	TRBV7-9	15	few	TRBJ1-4	TGTGCCAGCAGCTATATAGGCGGGGTTAATGAAAAACTGTTTTTT	CASSYIGGVNEKLFF